The 14 T cell receptor beta chains listed next were all sequenced from one sample in a study of T cell repertoires and HLA-DP antigens. Their antigens are not known. Measured with immunoSEQ multiplex PCR; TCRdb has only the in-frame clones, and not every one. The data hold some 89,000 clones, with about 89% observed a single time. The specimen was CD4+ T cells from PBMCs. Source of these receptors: a man in his forties or fifties in good health and CMV-seronegative.

V usage is TRBV2 and J usage is TRBJ2-3; 13 bases match TRBD2. Trimming removed 4 bases from V and 4 bases from J; junction bases left unmatched: 2. Germline V gene lookup returns CDR1 SNHLY and CDR2 FYNNEI. This CDR3 contains 15 residues. The CDR3 protein is CASSGLAGGPDTQYF. The CDR3 DNA reads as TGTGCCAGCAGTGGACTAGCGGGGGGCCCAGATACGCAGTATTTT.

The gene calls are TRBV6-5 and TRBJ2-5; D gene ambiguous. CDR1 and CDR2 from the germline V gene are MNHEY and SVGAGI. The CDR3 totals 12 residues. The ends were cut back, 0 bases at V and 2 bases at J, with 1 base in the middle. The CDR3 sequence: CASSYSQETQYF. The DNA of the CDR3 is TGTGCCAGCAGTTACTCTCAAGAGACCCAGTACTTC.

The chain recombines TRBV18 with TRBJ2-7; TRBD1 matches 7 bases. J was trimmed by 3 bases and V by 2 bases; bases with no gene match: 1. The CDR3 has 13 residues. Germline V gene sequence: CDR1 KGHSH, CDR2 LQKENI. For the CDR3, the DNA is TGTGCCAGCTCACCAGGACAGGACTACGAGCAGTACTTC. It encodes CASSPGQDYEQYF.

The chain carries TRBV7-2 and TRBJ2-5; 9 nucleotides agree with TRBD2. V lost 5 bases, J lost 1 base, and 11 bases stayed unmatched. CDR3 length: 17 residues. Germline V gene lookup returns CDR1 SGHTA and CDR2 FQGNSA. CDR3 sequence: CASSGIEALAGQETQYF. The CDR3 DNA reads as TGTGCCAGCAGCGGAATCGAAGCACTAGCGGGCCAAGAGACCCAGTACTTC.

The genes are TRBV6-6 and TRBJ1-5, with 7 bases matching TRBD1. Trimming took 6 bases from V and 7 from J; bases not matched to a gene: 6. The CDR3 loop spans 13 amino acids. Germline CDR1 and CDR2: MNHNY and SVGAGI (reference sequence). CDR3 region: CASRAEGAQPQHF. The CDR3, as DNA: TGTGCCAGCAGGGCTGAGGGGGCGCAGCCCCAGCATTTT.

The genes are TRBV19 and TRBJ1-1; 8 bases agree with TRBD1. V trimming: 6 bases; J trimming: 11 bases; junction bases outside the gene matches: 14. Per the germline V gene, CDR1 is LNHDA and CDR2 is SQIVND (reference sequence). This CDR3 is built from 14 residues. CDR3 amino acids: CASREAGTGGKAFF. CDR3 nucleotides: TGTGCCAGTAGAGAGGCCGGGACAGGTGGAAAGGCTTTCTTT.

The chain has TRBV9 and TRBJ2-1, with 11 bases identical to TRBD2. CDR3 size: 16 residues. The germline V gene encodes CDR1 SGDLS and CDR2 YYNGEE. Losses at the gene ends were 4 bases for V and 7 bases for J; bases not matched to a gene: 10. The CDR3 sequence is CASSSQLAGVVNEQFF. DNA for the CDR3: TGTGCCAGCAGCTCCCAACTAGCGGGAGTAGTTAATGAGCAGTTCTTC.

J is TRBJ1-1 and V is TRBV10-3, with a tentative D call TRBD1 (5 bases). Trimming removed 10 bases at V and 5 bases at J, with 17 bases between. Germline-derived CDR1 and CDR2 are ENHRY and SYGVKD. The CDR3 spans 13 residues. The chain's CDR3 is CATQVAGGTEAFF. The CDR3 DNA is TGTGCCACCCAAGTCGCCGGGGGGACTGAAGCTTTCTTT.

The V gene is TRBV4-2, the J gene TRBJ2-3; 15 bases map to TRBD2. This CDR3 comprises 16 residues. The V gene end was trimmed by 1 base and the J gene end by 7 bases; junction bases not matched to a gene: 3. Germline CDR1 is LGHNA and CDR2 is YNFKEQ. The chain's CDR3 is CASSQGTSGGENTQYF. Here the CDR3 DNA reads TGTGCCAGCAGCCAAGGGACTAGCGGGGGGGAAAATACGCAGTATTTT.

V usage is TRBV6-5 and J usage is TRBJ2-7; the match to TRBD2 covers 7 bases. V was clipped by 6 bases and J by 4 bases; unmatched bases: 9. Germline assignment: CDR1 MNHEY and CDR2 SVGAGI. This CDR3 spans 14 amino acids. The CDR3 DNA reads as TGTGCCAGCAGGCCACCGGGACTACCATACGAGCAGTACTTC. This encodes CASRPPGLPYEQYF.

The rearrangement uses TRBV14 and TRBJ2-3, with a possible D match to TRBD1 (5 bases). There are 14 residues in the CDR3. Per germline, CDR1 SGHDN and CDR2 FVKESK. The V and J ends lost 1 base and 4 bases respectively, with 9 bases between them. The CDR3 DNA reads TGTGCCAGCAGCCAAGTCAAGGGGCCAGATACGCAGTATTTT. This encodes CASSQVKGPDTQYF. The full variable domain, its missing parts supplied by reference TRBV14 and TRBJ2-3, is EAGVTQFPSHSVIEKGQTVTLRCDPISGHDNLYWYRRVMGKEIKFLLHFVKESKQDESGMPNNRFLAERTGGTYSTLKVQPAELEDSGVYFCASSQVKGPDTQYFGPGTRLTVL.

V usage is TRBV19 and J usage is TRBJ2-1; TRBD2 agrees at 8 bases. The CDR3 spans 14 residues. Germline CDR1 and CDR2: LNHDA and SQIVND (reference sequence). With V trimmed by 4 bases and J by 16 bases, 15 bases remained unmatched. The DNA for the CDR3 is TGTGCCAGTAGTACCCCTGGGGAAGTAGCGGGACTTTTCTTC. Translated, it gives CASSTPGEVAGLFF.

This chain links TRBV28 with TRBJ1-1; D is perhaps TRBD1 (6 bases). Germline V CDR1 and CDR2: MDHEN, SYDVKM. The CDR3 runs to 12 residues. With 1 base removed from V and 10 bases from J, the gap between germline ends came to 10 bases. The CDR3 sequence is CASSLLGGAAFF. Written as DNA, the CDR3 is TGTGCCAGCAGTTTATTAGGGGGGGCAGCTTTCTTT.

V usage is TRBV5-1 and J usage is TRBJ2-5; unclear D gene. This CDR3 has 17 residues. CDR1 SGHRS and CDR2 YFSETQ come from the germline V gene. Trimming shortened V by 1 base and J by 1 base, and 17 bases separated the two germline ends. CDR3 DNA sequence: TGCGCCAGCAGCTTGATTTCTGGCGGAACCATCCAAGAGACCCAGTACTTC. Translation gives CASSLISGGTIQETQYF.